This T cell receptor beta chain appears in the sequencing data of a study of blood T cells in healthy people across ages. In its sample, this clonotype was seen a few times. It was with a sample-barcoded 5' primer and a J-beta primer mix that a second PCR of roughly 7 to 12 cycles was run. TCRdb reprocessed the 5' RACE reads with MiXCR, giving one entry per CDR3 protein. Of roughly 800,000 distinct CDR3 sequences listed, 55% to 75% are singletons. This CDR3 spans 15 amino acids. V was clipped by 0 bases and J by 4 bases, with 14 bases between them. Germline assignment: CDR1 DFQATT and CDR2 SNEGSKA (reference sequence).

The J gene is TRBJ2-3, the V gene TRBV20-1, with a tentative D call TRBD2 (5 bases). This receptor was taken from a man aged 30-40 years in good health. The material sequenced was blood. CDR3 bases: TGCAGTGCTAGAGATGCGAGGTGGGGAGCAGATACGCAGTATTTT. Its protein is CSARDARWGADTQYF.